These 23 T cell receptor beta chains originate from one sample sequenced in a study of cytomegalovirus exposure and HLA in healthy donors. The PCR made use of 60 Vbeta and 13 Jbeta primers. Profiling relied on immunoSEQ multiplex PCR, and the TCRdb table lists in-frame clones only, not all of them. The table records over 200,000 clones, under 90% of them present only once. The sample consisted of PBMCs. The receptors originated from a human donor in good health.

The chain is built from TRBV5-1 and TRBJ2-7, with 8 positions matching TRBD1. V shed 4 bases and J 4 bases; nucleotides not matched to a gene: 4. Germline CDR1 SGHRS, CDR2 YFSETQ. This CDR3 is 13 amino acids long. CDR3 nucleotide sequence: TGCGCCAGCAGCACTAGACAGGGGTACGAGCAGTACTTC. As protein: CASSTRQGYEQYF.

With regard to this clone: One end of the junction fails to match germline, which may point to a read error. The chain uses TRBV7-9 and TRBJ2-5; D uncertain. Looked up from germline, CDR1 is SEHNR and CDR2 is FQNEAQ (reference sequence). CDR3 length: 16 residues. The CDR3 region is CSSSLDRSLRGETQYF. CDR3 nucleotides: TGTTCCAGCAGCTTAGATCGGTCACTTCGAGGAGAGACCCAGTACTTC.

The chain uses TRBV28 and TRBJ1-4, with a weak D call TRBD1 (6 bases). V lost 3 bases and J lost 5, with 13 bases in between. This CDR3 is built from 15 residues. CDR1 and CDR2 from the germline V gene are MDHEN and SYDVKM. The CDR3 is CASSFADRMNEKLFF. The DNA for the CDR3 is TGTGCCAGCAGTTTTGCTGACAGGATGAATGAAAAACTGTTTTTT.

The gene calls are TRBV6-1 and TRBJ2-3; possible D gene TRBD1, 6 bases. CDR1 is MNHNS, CDR2 SASEGT, per germline. The CDR3 length is 14 residues. Deletions cut 10 bases from V and 4 bases from J, with 18 bases between. The CDR3 bases are TGTGCCACCCGCCGGGACAACGGTCCAGATACGCAGTATTTT. Residues: CATRRDNGPDTQYF.

The gene calls are TRBV9 and TRBJ2-7; possibly TRBD2 for D (6 bases). The V end lost 2 bases, the J end lost 4 bases, and 16 bases lay between the germline ends. Per the germline V gene, CDR1 is SGDLS and CDR2 is YYNGEE. This CDR3 contains 15 residues. CDR3 sequence reads: CASSVSSGLLYEQYF. In nucleotides, the CDR3 is TGTGCCAGCAGCGTCTCCAGCGGACTACTTTACGAGCAGTACTTC.

There are a few counts of this clone. The chain is built from TRBV11-2 and TRBJ2-1; D is undetermined. V was trimmed by 6 bases and J by 9 bases, leaving 9 bases between them. The CDR3 extends over 11 amino acids. Germline CDR1 SGHAT, CDR2 FQNNGV. This chain's CDR3 is CASRRSAEQFF. The CDR3 DNA reads TGTGCCAGCAGGCGGTCAGCTGAGCAGTTCTTC.

The chain joins TRBV5-1 to TRBJ2-7, with TRBD1 as a possible D gene (6 bases). Trimming shortened V by 0 bases and J by 0 bases, and 19 bases separated the two germline ends. The germline CDR1 and CDR2 sequences are SGHRS and YFSETQ. The CDR3 covers 18 residues. CDR3 in amino acids: CASSLGVKAGDPSYEQYF. DNA of the CDR3: TGCGCCAGCAGCTTGGGGGTTAAGGCAGGGGACCCCTCCTACGAGCAGTACTTC.

This clone was counted a few times. This chain connects TRBV6-4 to TRBJ2-3; TRBD2 might be the D (7 bases). Germline-derived CDR1 and CDR2 are MRHNA and SNTAGT. This CDR3 region has 15 residues. Trimming took 6 bases from V and 6 from J, leaving 19 bases between them. CDR3 DNA: TGTGCCAGCAGCCAGAGCGGAGGGGGGGCCGATACGCAGTATTTT. It translates to CASSQSGGGADTQYF.

This chain uses TRBV5-4 with TRBJ2-3, with TRBD2 identical over 11 bases. CDR1 is SGHNT and CDR2 is YYREEE in the germline V gene (reference sequence). The junction had 9 bases not matched to a gene; V was cut back by 3 bases and J by 3 bases. This CDR3 spans 17 amino acids. The CDR3 coding sequence is TGTGCCAGCAGCTACATAGCGGGAGGGGCAAAAACAGATACGCAGTATTTT. As protein: CASSYIAGGAKTDTQYF. The variable domain in full, with the rest retrieved from reference TRBV5-4 and TRBJ2-3, is ETGVTQSPTHLIKTRGQQVTLRCSSQSGHNTVSWYQQALGQGPQFIFQYYREEENGRGNFPPRFSGLQFPNYSSELNVNALELDDSALYLCASSYIAGGAKTDTQYFGPGTRLTVL.

This chain uses TRBV19 with TRBJ2-1, with D unclear. The germline gives CDR1 LNHDA, CDR2 SQIVND (reference sequence). Trimming left V 5 bases short and J 0 bases short, with 11 bases between. The CDR3 has 15 amino acids. CDR3 region: CASSLTASSYNEQFF. In nucleotides, the CDR3 is TGTGCCAGTAGTCTGACTGCTAGCTCCTACAATGAGCAGTTCTTC. Full variable domain (missing parts from reference TRBV19 and TRBJ2-1): DGGITQSPKYLFRKEGQNVTLSCEQNLNHDAMYWYRQDPGQGLRLIYYSQIVNDFQKGDIAEGYSVSREKKESFPLTVTSAQKNPTAFYLCASSLTASSYNEQFFGPGTRLTVL.

This clone occurred once. V is TRBV7-2 and J is TRBJ2-7; TRBD2 aligns across 9 bases. Germline V gene data show CDR1 as SGHTA and CDR2 as FQGNSA. After removal of 5 bases from V and 1 base from J, the junction contained 3 bases not matched to a gene. The CDR3 consists of 14 residues. The CDR3 DNA reads TGTGCCAGCAGCCCCCTAGCGGGGTCCTACGAGCAGTACTTC. This codes for CASSPLAGSYEQYF.

Only a few counts were recorded for this clone. Other DNA sequences in this specimen translate into the identical CDR3. The chain is built from TRBV28 and TRBJ1-1; D is ambiguous. V was pared by 2 bases and J by 2 bases, with 9 bases between. CDR3 size: 14 residues. Germline CDR1 reads MDHEN; CDR2 reads SYDVKM. CDR3 in DNA: TGTGCCAGCAGTTTAACAGTTGGAAACACTGAAGCTTTCTTT. It is translated as CASSLTVGNTEAFF.

This clone was found a few times. The genes are TRBV6-5 and TRBJ2-7, with D possibly being TRBD2 (5 bases). Trimming removed 2 bases from V and 2 bases from J, with 10 bases in between. The CDR3 totals 14 residues. Germline CDR1 is MNHEY and CDR2 is SVGAGI. This CDR3 reads CASSYGRVAYEQYF. DNA for the CDR3: TGTGCCAGCAGTTACGGGCGGGTCGCCTACGAGCAGTACTTC.

The gene calls are TRBV11-3 and TRBJ2-1; no reliable D call. Trimming took off 0 bases at V and 9 bases at J, with 9 bases between the two ends. The CDR3 totals 13 residues. Germline V lookup: CDR1 SGHNT, CDR2 YENEEA. The CDR3 here is CASSLDRSAEQFF. The DNA of the CDR3 is TGTGCCAGCAGCTTAGATAGAAGCGCTGAGCAGTTCTTC. Together with reference TRBV11-3 and TRBJ2-1, the CDR3 gives the full variable domain: EAGVVQSPRYKIIEKKQPVAFWCNPISGHNTLYWYLQNLGQGPELLIRYENEEAVDDSQLPKDRFSAERLKGVDSTLKIQPAELGDSAVYLCASSLDRSAEQFFGPGTRLTVL.

V is TRBV2 and J is TRBJ2-6; the match to TRBD1 covers 8 bases. Germline-derived CDR1 and CDR2 are SNHLY and FYNNEI. V was pared by 6 bases and J by 2 bases, with 0 bases of the junction left unmatched. This CDR3 has 14 residues. CDR3: CASRDRAGANVLTF. The CDR3 DNA reads as TGTGCCAGCAGGGACAGGGCTGGGGCCAACGTCCTGACTTTC.

This chain joins TRBV28 and TRBJ2-7; 7 nucleotides match TRBD1. The CDR3 is made up of 14 amino acids. The V gene end was trimmed by 2 bases and the J gene end by 4 bases; junction bases not matched to a gene: 5. Per the germline V gene, CDR1 is MDHEN and CDR2 is SYDVKM. CDR3 amino acids: CASSLDGTAYEQYF. The CDR3, as DNA: TGTGCCAGCAGTTTAGACGGGACAGCATACGAGCAGTACTTC. Full variable domain (remainder filled in from reference TRBV28 and TRBJ2-7): DVKVTQSSRYLVKRTGEKVFLECVQDMDHENMFWYRQDPGLGLRLIYFSYDVKMKEKGDIPEGYSVSREKKERFSLILESASTNQTSMYLCASSLDGTAYEQYFGPGTRLTVT.

V is TRBV5-1 and J is TRBJ2-3; tentatively, D is TRBD2 (5 bases). Germline CDR1 reads SGHRS; CDR2 reads YFSETQ. Trimming took 5 bases from V and 1 from J, leaving 11 bases between them. The CDR3 loop spans 14 amino acids. The CDR3 sequence: CASSPGERTDTQYF. The CDR3 nucleotides read TGCGCCAGCAGTCCCGGGGAGCGCACAGATACGCAGTATTTT.

Comment on this clone: This sample also contains other DNA sequences that code for the same CDR3. The J gene is TRBJ1-5, the V gene TRBV2, with a possible D match to TRBD1 (5 bases). Trimming removed 3 bases at V and 0 bases at J, with 9 bases between. The CDR3 is 15 amino acids. Per germline, CDR1 SNHLY and CDR2 FYNNEI. CDR3 loop: CASSEGGYSNQPQHF. The CDR3 nucleotides are TGTGCCAGCAGTGAGGGGGGGTATAGCAATCAGCCCCAGCATTTT.

This sequence joins TRBV5-6 and TRBJ2-7; TRBD1 agrees at 7 bases. The CDR3 loop spans 16 amino acids. Unmatched junction bases numbered 13, after V lost 4 bases and J lost 3 bases. CDR1 is SGHDT and CDR2 is YYEEEE in the germline V gene. This chain's CDR3 is CASSLLTGIGFYEQYF. The CDR3 region has the DNA TGTGCCAGCAGCCTTCTGACAGGGATTGGGTTCTACGAGCAGTACTTC. The whole variable domain, filled in from reference TRBV5-6 and TRBJ2-7, reads DAGVTQSPTHLIKTRGQQVTLRCSPKSGHDTVSWYQQALGQGPQFIFQYYEEEERQRGNFPDRFSGHQFPNYSSELNVNALLLGDSALYLCASSLLTGIGFYEQYFGPGTRLTVT.

The genes are TRBV15 and TRBJ2-3, with D possibly matching TRBD2 (6 bases). In germline, CDR1 is LNHNV, CDR2 YYDKDF (reference sequence). The ends were cut back, 4 bases at V and 5 bases at J, with 16 bases in the middle. The CDR3 has 15 amino acids. The CDR3 DNA is TGTGCCACCAGCACCCTGGGGCGGGAAATAGATACGCAGTATTTT. This codes for CATSTLGREIDTQYF.

This sequence joins TRBV27 and TRBJ2-3, with TRBD2 as a possible D gene (5 bases). V was cut by 0 bases and J by 0 bases, with 10 bases left in between. CDR1 and CDR2 (germline): MNHEY, SMNVEV (reference sequence). The CDR3 extends over 16 amino acids. As DNA, the CDR3 is TGTGCCAGCAGTTTATCTACGGGGTGGAGCACAGATACGCAGTATTTT. As protein: CASSLSTGWSTDTQYF.

The chain couples TRBV6-7 to TRBJ1-4; 8 positions match TRBD1. TRBV6-7 is an ORF; its function is uncertain. Germline trimming cut 1 base from V and 9 bases from J; bases unmatched to any gene: 4. CDR3 size: 14 residues. CDR3 DNA: TGTGCCAGCAGTTACTTTCGGACAGGGAAAAAACTGTTTTTT. It translates to CASSYFRTGKKLFF.

This sequence joins TRBV7-2 and TRBJ2-3; 9 bases are a match to TRBD2. After removal of 5 bases from V and 4 bases from J, the junction contained 13 bases not matched to a gene. The CDR3 is made up of 17 amino acids. Germline CDR1 and CDR2: SGHTA and FQGNSA. The CDR3 DNA sequence: TGTGCCAGCAGCCGGGGGCGGCGCGGGAGGGCCCCAGATACGCAGTATTTT. This translates into CASSRGRRGRAPDTQYF.